This T cell receptor beta chain came from a study of blood T cells in healthy people across ages (dated by TCRdb to the mid-2010s). About the investigation overall: In model experiments, template switching captured roughly one uniquely barcoded TCR beta cDNA molecule for every two T cells. Two additional independent replicas of 1 million unique cDNA reads from the same blood draw were analyzed for two donors (one aged 18 to 30 and one aged 80 or older). Four age groups were formed from the donors: young (average approximately 15 years), middle-aged (approximately 39), aged (roughly 56) and long-lived (approximately 80). The study measured age-related changes in TCR beta repertoire diversity using deep sequencing normalized with unique cDNA molecular identifiers. To avoid experimental bias, donors of different ages were randomly spread across the sequencing lanes. General study outcomes and caveats: Since profiling was done on bulk unsorted PBMCs, naive and antigen-experienced compartments could not be conclusively compared. As age increased, observed TCR beta diversity per million T cells dropped in a roughly linear way, and a significant reduction was already evident by age around 41. Estimates of total diversity based on one million sequenced T cells were regarded as lower bounds and as underestimates. The CMV infection status of donors was not known, potentially confounding age-related changes in expanded clonotypes. Compared with the aged group, the long-lived group had more naive CD4+ T cells, fewer expanded clones and increased TCR diversity, suggesting age selection. The percentage of naive T cells measured by flow cytometry correlated strongly with observed TCR beta diversity.

The library was produced with 5' RACE. The sequencer was an Illumina HiSeq 2500. A second PCR of about 6 to 12 cycles was performed with a sample-barcoded 5' primer and a J-beta primer mix. A unique molecular identifier was introduced onto each TCR beta cDNA molecule by a template-switch 5' adaptor carrying 12 random nucleotides. At least 2.5 million CDR3-containing paired-end reads were obtained from each sample. All of the RNA was converted into first-strand cDNA using the Mint cDNA synthesis kit, with a TRBC-specific oligonucleotide serving as the primer. After uracil-DNA glycosylase treatment, a first 18-cycle PCR used universal primers M1SS and BC2_uni_R on all cDNA. Turning to the authors' computational methods: Normalization of each sample was performed by random selection of 1 million high-quality reads, each carrying a distinct molecular identifier. Reads with shared molecular identifiers were discarded instead of being binned into consensus sequences. CDR3 identification, clonotype clustering and error correction used MiTCR with a Q25 quality threshold and the strictest error-elimination algorithm. A nonparametric unseen species model with Euler transformation was used to estimate a lower bound on total TCR beta diversity. TCRdb reprocessing: public reads trimmed at Q25 with fastp, clones called with MiXCR, in-frame beta chains kept. Merged by CDR3 protein, the rows form single entries marked with the most common genes and DNA. TCRdb's processing, not the authors' own work, is the source of the V and J calls. In this sample the table shows roughly 500,000 distinct CDR3 sequences, 25% to 30% of which occur a single time. Together, the top ten hold less than 20% of the sample.

V was cut back by 5 bases and J by 10 bases, leaving a gap of 12 bases between them. The CDR3 holds 12 amino acids from the cysteine to the phenylalanine. CDR3 DNA is the only sequence kept; it has 36 bases, read in frame from the first base. Donors were under 40 systemically healthy Caucasian individuals from Russia aged roughly 6 to 90 years. Ten milliliters of peripheral blood were collected from each donor into EDTA-treated Vacutainer tubes. PBMCs were isolated by Ficoll-Paque density-gradient centrifugation, with at least 6 million obtained per sample. Total RNA, at least 6 micrograms per sample, was extracted from PBMCs with Trizol reagent. For every donor, an aliquot of PBMCs went through flow cytometry to measure the percentages of naive CD45RAhigh/CD27high T cells. A remark on this clonotype: What antigen it recognizes has not been identified. Base qualities are missing; no much larger clone stands one base away.

The rearrangement joined TRBV12-3 or TRBV12-4 to TRBJ1-3; a tentative D match to TRBD1 spans 5 bases. The TCR sequence derives from a woman between 65 and 79 years old in good health. The sequencing input was blood. The bases are TGTGCCAGCAGTGGGACGGCTTATACCATATATTTT. Translated, it reads CASSGTAYTIYF.